This record looks at one TCR beta chain sequence and its context. This clonotype was detected ten times or more. What antigen it recognizes has not been identified. No much larger clonotype is one base removed from it; base qualities were not supplied. The data stem from a study of spatial heterogeneity in lung cancer (dated by TCRdb to about 2019). At the level of the whole study: More beta-chain than alpha-chain transcripts were consistently detected, likely reflecting higher beta-chain transcript abundance. Nonsynonymous mutation counts, determined by whole-exome sequencing of tumor tissue, were related to TCR repertoire features. Both alpha and beta chains were TCR-sequenced in samples taken at surgery, namely 220 tumor regions, fewer than 80 matched nontumor lung samples and roughly 56 PBMC samples. TCR alpha and beta repertoires were quantitatively compared across multiple tumor regions, matched nontumor lung and blood in non-small cell lung cancer. In the raw uncorrected reads, each unique combination of TCR and UMI appeared on average more than ten times.

The library was prepared using 5' RACE. Sequenced using a NextSeq 500. In the TCR library protocol, a unique molecular identifier was attached to each TCR cDNA molecule so that PCR and sequencing errors could be corrected. Turning to the authors' computational methods: TCR identification, UMI-based error correction and CDR3 extraction were all carried out with Decombinator tools. TCRs above a frequency of 2 per 1,000, corresponding to the top 1% of the tumor frequency distribution, were defined as expanded. Rényi diversity was computed with the R vegan package after subsampling each repertoire 100 times to 5,000 TCRs. CDR3 similarity networks were built from amino acid triplet string-kernel similarity, with CDR3s being connected when pairwise similarity was above 0.82. Using fastp at Q25 and MiXCR, TCRdb reprocessed the public reads and kept productive beta chains. Rows are combined by CDR3 protein, so each entry shows the most common genes and DNA. The V and J calls come from TCRdb's annotation, not from the publication. The sample table lists just under 95,000 distinct CDR3 sequences, 12% of them with a count of one. The top ten clonotypes cover just over 40% of the sample.

Sample time point, as interpreted from the label and publication: sample taken at primary tumor resection. The donors were 70 or so patients from the lung TRACERx cohort who had early-stage, untreated non-small cell lung cancer. Whole RNA extracted from tumor and nontumor lung tissue, or from cryopreserved PBMC samples, was used for TCR sequencing without cell sorting. Patients were selected for TCR sequencing only if sufficient RNA was available from at least two tumor regions. The investigation overall reported the following: Additional single-cell paired TCR alpha and beta sequencing was considered necessary to confirm, at a functional level, the hypothesis that regional TCRs recognize regional mutations. Ubiquitous expanded tumor TCRs were found in blood more often at tumor resection than at routine follow-up.

Measured from the cysteine to the phenylalanine, the CDR3 is 14 residues long. The kept DNA is CDR3 alone, 42 bases in frame from the first base. V drops 10 bases and J drops 0 bases, leaving 13 bases in between. In the germline V gene, CDR1 corresponds to MDHEN and CDR2 to SYDVKM. The sample in question was PBMCs, obtained at surgery. The chain links TRBV28 with TRBJ2-1; tentative D gene TRBD1, with 5 bases matching. This sequence originates from a male donor with early-stage non-small cell lung cancer. DNA sequence: TGTGCCACCCAGGGCGGTAGCTCCTACAATGAGCAGTTCTTC. It specifies CATQGGSSYNEQFF.